The 4 T cell receptor beta chains presented below share a single source sample, sequenced in a study of blood T cell repertoires in COVID-19. Sequenced by immunoSEQ multiplex PCR; TCRdb stores in-frame clones only, minus some. Among under 300,000 clones, around 80% were seen once, and the ten largest hold 14% to 15%. The sample comprised PBMCs or T cells enriched from blood (not recorded which). The origin of the receptors is a man in his forties who had recovered from COVID-19.

The chain joins TRBV11-3 to TRBJ1-1; D remains ambiguous. The V end lost 0 bases, the J end lost 11 bases, and 13 bases lay between the germline ends. Germline loops: CDR1 SGHNT, CDR2 YENEEA. The CDR3 sequence is 13 residues long. In DNA, the CDR3 is TGTGCCAGCAGCTTAGATAGGCATGAGGCGGCTTTCTTT. Its translation: CASSLDRHEAAFF.

The chain joins TRBV30 to TRBJ1-2, with D perhaps TRBD1 (5 bases). There are 13 residues in the CDR3. The germline CDR1 and CDR2 sequences are GTSNPN and SVGIG (reference sequence). Trimming took off 5 bases at V and 0 bases at J, with 10 bases between the two ends. Here the CDR3 DNA reads TGTGCCTGGCAGGGCAGAACTAACTATGGCTACACCTTC. Translation: CAWQGRTNYGYTF. Full variable domain (outside the CDR3, taken from reference TRBV30 and TRBJ1-2): SQTIHQWPATLVQPVGSPLSLECTVEGTSNPNLYWYRQAAGRGLQLLFYSVGIGQISSEVPQNLSASRPQDRQFILSSKKLLLSDSGFYLCAWQGRTNYGYTFGSGTRLTVV.

The sample holds a few counts of this clone. The V call is TRBV19, the J call TRBJ2-7; 9 bases map to TRBD1. This CDR3 region has 14 residues. Germline V gene sequence: CDR1 LNHDA, CDR2 SQIVND (reference sequence). Trimming at V came to 4 bases and at J to 5 bases, leaving 6 bases not matched to a gene. The CDR3 reads CASSTRDRVHEQYF. The CDR3 DNA sequence: TGTGCCAGTAGTACCCGGGACAGGGTCCACGAGCAGTACTTC.

This chain uses TRBV19 with TRBJ1-1, with a possible D match to TRBD1 (6 bases). Between the trimmed V and J ends, which lost 5 bases and 0 bases, there was a span of 19 bases. This CDR3 contains 17 residues. The germline V gene encodes CDR1 LNHDA and CDR2 SQIVND (reference sequence). CDR3 in DNA: TGTGCCAGTAGTGCGTTCGGACAGATACCCATGAACACTGAAGCTTTCTTT. Translating it yields CASSAFGQIPMNTEAFF.